Shown below are 31 T cell receptor beta chains from a single sample sequenced in a study of blood T cell repertoires in COVID-19. Data came from immunoSEQ multiplex PCR; TCRdb stores just in-frame clones and leaves some out. Altogether 150,000 or so clones are present, about 86% being singletons, with the ten largest covering approximately 7%. The sample was peripheral blood. The origin of the receptors is a man aged 45-65 years with active or convalescent COVID-19.

This clone has ten or more counts. J is TRBJ1-6 and V is TRBV5-1, with 10 bases identical to TRBD1. The CDR3 spans 14 residues. Germline V gene data show CDR1 as SGHRS and CDR2 as YFSETQ. The V gene end was trimmed by 4 bases and the J gene end by 8 bases; junction bases not matched to a gene: 3. The CDR3 DNA reads TGCGCCAGCAGCCCCGGGACAGGGGATTCACCCCTCCACTTT. Translating it yields CASSPGTGDSPLHF. The whole variable domain, filled in from reference TRBV5-1 and TRBJ1-6, reads KAGVTQTPRYLIKTRGQQVTLSCSPISGHRSVSWYQQTPGQGLQFLFEYFSETQRNKGNFPGRFSGRQFSNSRSEMNVSTLELGDSALYLCASSPGTGDSPLHFGNGTRLTVT.

This chain links TRBV5-6 with TRBJ1-3; D is ambiguous. The CDR3 extends over 13 amino acids. Trimming took 1 base from V and 4 from J, leaving 6 bases between them. The germline V gene encodes CDR1 SGHDT and CDR2 YYEEEE. CDR3 sequence (DNA): TGTGCCAGCAGCTTGTACACAGGAAACACCATATATTTT. Translated: CASSLYTGNTIYF. Complete variable domain (other parts from reference TRBV5-6 and TRBJ1-3): DAGVTQSPTHLIKTRGQQVTLRCSPKSGHDTVSWYQQALGQGPQFIFQYYEEEERQRGNFPDRFSGHQFPNYSSELNVNALLLGDSALYLCASSLYTGNTIYFGEGSWLTVV.

CDR3 sequence (DNA): TGTGCCAGCAGTGTTTATCCGGGACAGGGCCAATACGAGCAGTACTTC. This encodes CASSVYPGQGQYEQYF. V is TRBV2 and J is TRBJ2-7; 9 nucleotides line up with TRBD1. Germline CDR1 is SNHLY and CDR2 is FYNNEI. There are 16 residues in the CDR3. Trimming at V came to 4 bases and at J to 4 bases, leaving 11 bases not matched to a gene.

The chain couples TRBV24-1 to TRBJ2-1, with D possibly being TRBD1 (6 bases). Trimming shortened V by 3 bases and J by 8 bases, and 10 bases separated the two germline ends. The CDR3 covers 13 residues. The germline V gene encodes CDR1 KGHDR and CDR2 SFDVKD. CDR3 bases: TGTGCCACCAGTGATGCCGGGACACATGAGCAGTTCTTC. It yields the protein CATSDAGTHEQFF.

V is TRBV6-2 or TRBV6-3 and J is TRBJ2-2; 8 nucleotides match TRBD1. This CDR3 is built from 17 residues. CDR1 MNHEY and CDR2 SVGEGT come from the germline V gene. Trimming cost V 4 bases and J 4 bases; bases outside gene matches: 11. CDR3 bases: TGTGCCAGCAGTTCAAGACGGACAGGGAGAACCACCGGGGAGCTGTTTTTT. It codes for CASSSRRTGRTTGELFF.

This clone was observed a few times. The chain carries TRBV15 and TRBJ2-1; a weak D match, TRBD2 (6 bases). Trimming removed 8 bases at V and 0 bases at J, with 8 bases between. Germline lookup yields CDR1 LNHNV and CDR2 YYDKDF (reference sequence). The CDR3 sequence is 13 residues long. The CDR3: CATGGSSYNEQFF. DNA for the CDR3: TGTGCCACCGGGGGGAGCTCCTACAATGAGCAGTTCTTC.

The chain is built from TRBV3-1 (or the pseudogene TRBV3-2) and TRBJ2-5; 11 bases line up with TRBD2. The germline CDR1 and CDR2 sequences are LGHDT and YNNKEL (reference sequence). CDR3 size: 16 residues. V shed 4 bases and J 1 base; nucleotides not matched to a gene: 5. Here the CDR3 reads CASSPYGTSGQETQYF. The CDR3 DNA is TGTGCCAGCAGCCCGTACGGGACTAGCGGCCAAGAGACCCAGTACTTC.

V and J are TRBV5-8 and TRBJ2-3; D possibly corresponds to TRBD2 (5 bases). Trimming pared 4 bases from V and 6 bases from J, leaving 9 bases between. Per the germline V gene, CDR1 is SGHTS and CDR2 is YDEGEE. CDR3 length: 12 amino acids. The DNA for the CDR3 is TGTGCCAGCAGCCTCTCGGGGGATACGCAGTATTTT. This codes for CASSLSGDTQYF.

The chain carries TRBV2 and TRBJ2-7; 7 nucleotides line up with TRBD2. The J segment lost 5 bases and the V segment lost 6 bases, leaving 7 bases of the junction unmatched. Germline V gene sequence: CDR1 SNHLY, CDR2 FYNNEI. This CDR3 is built from 13 residues. Written as DNA, the CDR3 is TGTGCCAGCAGCTTTACGGGGAGGGACGAGCAGTACTTC. Translating gives CASSFTGRDEQYF.

This clone was observed once. This sequence joins TRBV7-9 and TRBJ2-3; D is perhaps TRBD2 (6 bases). The V gene's germline CDR1 is SEHNR and CDR2 FQNEAQ (reference sequence). The CDR3 is made up of 14 amino acids. V dropped 3 bases and J dropped 2 bases, with 9 bases sitting between them. The CDR3 reads CASSLEGTTDTQYF. CDR3 nucleotide sequence: TGTGCCAGCAGCTTGGAGGGGACCACAGATACGCAGTATTTT.

The genes are TRBV19 and TRBJ1-3, with 7 bases lining up with TRBD1. The CDR3 runs 14 residues. Per germline, CDR1 LNHDA and CDR2 SQIVND (reference sequence). V lost 6 bases, J lost 4 bases, and 6 bases stayed unmatched. The CDR3 here is CASSPGGLGNTIYF. The CDR3 DNA reads as TGTGCCAGTAGCCCAGGGGGGCTCGGAAACACCATATATTTT. Full variable domain (outside the CDR3, taken from reference TRBV19 and TRBJ1-3): DGGITQSPKYLFRKEGQNVTLSCEQNLNHDAMYWYRQDPGQGLRLIYYSQIVNDFQKGDIAEGYSVSREKKESFPLTVTSAQKNPTAFYLCASSPGGLGNTIYFGEGSWLTVV.

This chain uses TRBV13 with TRBJ1-3, with no clear D. Germline V CDR1 and CDR2: PRHDT, FYEKMQ (reference sequence). CDR3 length equals 13 residues. V lost 5 bases and J 2 bases, leaving 7 bases between the germline ends. Written as DNA, the CDR3 is TGTGCCAGCAGCGAGAGGCCTGGAAACACCATATATTTT. Protein: CASSERPGNTIYF.

The rearrangement uses TRBV5-6 and TRBJ2-1; D is possibly TRBD2 (6 bases). Trimming pared 4 bases from V and 5 bases from J, leaving 13 bases between. CDR3 length equals 14 residues. Germline V CDR1 and CDR2: SGHDT, YYEEEE. The CDR3: CASSAPGLNNEQFF. In DNA form, the CDR3 reads TGTGCCAGCAGCGCTCCGGGACTCAACAATGAGCAGTTCTTC.

The chain combines TRBV19 with TRBJ2-3; tentative D call: TRBD2 (5 bases). CDR3 length: 13 amino acids. Germline CDR1 and CDR2: LNHDA and SQIVND (reference sequence). V was trimmed by 6 bases and J by 4 bases, leaving 11 bases between them. CDR3 loop: CASSGERADTQYF. The CDR3 nucleotides are TGTGCCAGTAGCGGGGAACGGGCAGATACGCAGTATTTT.

This sequence joins TRBV4-2 and TRBJ2-1; D is perhaps TRBD2 (5 bases). Germline V gives CDR1 LGHNA, CDR2 YNFKEQ. The CDR3 length is 17 residues. Trimming took 3 bases from V and 0 from J, leaving 15 bases between them. CDR3 nucleotides: TGTGCCAGCAGCCAGGTGACGGGGTTAAGCTCCTACAATGAGCAGTTCTTC. It translates to CASSQVTGLSSYNEQFF.

J is TRBJ2-3 and V is TRBV5-8; perhaps TRBD2 as D (6 bases). The V gene's germline CDR1 is SGHTS and CDR2 YDEGEE. Trimming took off 4 bases at V and 5 bases at J, with 14 bases between the two ends. This CDR3 is 14 amino acids long. The CDR3 protein is CASSNRESGDTQYF. Written as DNA, the CDR3 is TGTGCCAGCAGCAATCGGGAGTCGGGAGATACGCAGTATTTT.

The J gene is TRBJ1-2, the V gene TRBV4-3, with 7 bases identical to TRBD1. Germline values: CDR1 LGHNA, CDR2 YSLEER. After removal of 0 bases from V and 4 bases from J, the junction contained 8 bases not matched to a gene. This CDR3 is built from 16 residues. In DNA form, the CDR3 reads TGCGCCAGCAGCCAAGAGAGGGGCAGGGGGATCTATGGCTACACCTTC. It codes for CASSQERGRGIYGYTF.

The rearrangement links TRBV19 to TRBJ1-5; no clear D gene. V gave up 5 bases and J gave up 2 bases, with 10 bases separating them. This CDR3 contains 14 residues. Germline-derived CDR1 and CDR2 are LNHDA and SQIVND (reference sequence). The CDR3 reads CASSPGWGNQPQHF. Here the CDR3 DNA reads TGTGCCAGTAGTCCAGGTTGGGGCAATCAGCCCCAGCATTTT.

The chain employs TRBV6-1 and TRBJ2-2; 8 bases map to TRBD1. Germline V gene data show CDR1 as MNHNS and CDR2 as SASEGT. V shed 2 bases and J 5 bases; nucleotides not matched to a gene: 4. This CDR3 has 15 amino acids. The CDR3 region is CASSERTGITGELFF. CDR3 nucleotides: TGTGCCAGCAGTGAACGGACAGGGATAACCGGGGAGCTGTTTTTT.

The chain carries TRBV6-5 and TRBJ2-4, with 7 bases aligning to TRBD2. Germline CDR1 is MNHEY and CDR2 is SVGAGI. The CDR3 runs to 13 residues. J was trimmed by 1 base and V by 10 bases; bases with no gene match: 4. The CDR3 DNA follows: TGTGCCACGCGGGAGTGGGCCAAAAACATTCAGTACTTC. Protein product: CATREWAKNIQYF.

V is TRBV5-1 and J is TRBJ2-5, with D maybe TRBD2 (5 bases). The CDR3 is 15 residues long. V was shortened by 0 bases and J by 2 bases, with 11 bases between the two germline ends. Germline V gene sequence: CDR1 SGHRS, CDR2 YFSETQ. The CDR3 DNA sequence: TGCGCCAGCAGCTTGGCCGTCGGGGTGCAAGAGACCCAGTACTTC. It translates to CASSLAVGVQETQYF.

The chain recombines TRBV4-2 with TRBJ2-1; TRBD2 aligns across 10 bases. V lost 0 bases and J lost 8; bases outside the gene matches: 7. CDR3 length equals 16 residues. Germline lookup yields CDR1 LGHNA and CDR2 YNFKEQ. CDR3 residues: CASSQEERGGLDEQFF. In DNA form, the CDR3 reads TGTGCCAGCAGCCAAGAAGAGCGGGGGGGCCTCGATGAGCAGTTCTTC.

This chain uses TRBV21-1 with TRBJ2-3; the table's D call TRBD2 went unverified against the DNA. TRBV21-1 is flagged as a pseudogene. This CDR3 spans 17 amino acids. This CDR3 reads CASSKGASGRGGDTQYF. The CDR3 DNA sequence: TGTGCCAGCAGCAAAGGTGCTAGCGGGAGGGGGGGAGATACGCAGTATTTT.

The chain combines TRBV5-1 with TRBJ2-7, with TRBD2 as a possible D gene (5 bases). The germline V and J ends were trimmed by 0 bases and 2 bases, with 12 bases remaining between them. CDR1 SGHRS and CDR2 YFSETQ come from the germline V gene. The length of the CDR3 is 15 residues. In DNA, the CDR3 is TGCGCCAGCAGCTTGGGACTACCTGGAGCCTACGAGCAGTACTTC. Protein product: CASSLGLPGAYEQYF.

J is TRBJ1-6 and V is TRBV7-3; 7 bases fit TRBD1. From germline, CDR1 is SGHTA and CDR2 FQGTGA. With 5 bases clipped from V and 7 bases from J, the junction kept 8 bases outside the gene matches. CDR3 length: 15 residues. The CDR3 loop is CASSKMTGPNSPLHF. The CDR3 DNA reads as TGTGCCAGCAGCAAAATGACAGGGCCGAATTCACCCCTCCACTTT.

The gene calls are TRBV7-2 and TRBJ2-3, with TRBD2 as a possible D gene (6 bases). Between the trimmed V and J ends, which lost 1 base and 3 bases, there was a span of 14 bases. The CDR3 is made up of 16 amino acids. The V gene's germline CDR1 is SGHTA and CDR2 FQGNSA. The CDR3 region is CASSLEEGLVTDTQYF. CDR3 sequence (DNA): TGTGCCAGCAGCTTAGAGGAGGGTCTAGTTACAGATACGCAGTATTTT.

The V call is TRBV3-1 (or the pseudogene TRBV3-2), the J call TRBJ1-2, with a possible D match to TRBD1 (5 bases). This CDR3 has 13 residues. Germline assignment: CDR1 LGHDT and CDR2 YNNKEL (reference sequence). Trimming took off 1 base at V and 8 bases at J, with 11 bases between the two ends. The CDR3: CASSQGQGGGYTF. Here the CDR3 DNA reads TGTGCCAGCAGCCAAGGGCAGGGAGGCGGCTACACCTTC.

The chain has TRBV10-3 and TRBJ1-6; D gene ambiguous. CDR3 length: 15 amino acids. Germline CDR1 and CDR2: ENHRY and SYGVKD. V lost 4 bases to trimming and J lost 0 bases, with 7 bases between them. CDR3 DNA: TGTGCCATCAGTGTGGGCAGCTCCTATAATTCACCCCTCCACTTT. Translated: CAISVGSSYNSPLHF.

The rearrangement joins TRBV19 to TRBJ1-2; the D gene is possibly TRBD1 (5 bases). Trimming pared 4 bases from V and 8 bases from J, leaving 11 bases between. Germline CDR1 reads LNHDA; CDR2 reads SQIVND (reference sequence). This CDR3 comprises 12 residues. In DNA, the CDR3 is TGTGCCAGTAGTACTAGGGGTCGGGGCTACACCTTC. This codes for CASSTRGRGYTF.

The V call is TRBV18, the J call TRBJ1-6; weak D call: TRBD1 (5 bases). V was cut by 3 bases and J by 10 bases, with 16 bases left in between. The germline gives CDR1 KGHSH, CDR2 LQKENI. The CDR3 covers 15 residues. The CDR3 DNA follows: TGTGCCAGCTCACCCAGCGGGCAGGGTCAATCACCCCTCCACTTT. Translated, it gives CASSPSGQGQSPLHF.

The chain employs TRBV9 and TRBJ2-3; 13 bases line up with TRBD2. CDR3 length: 18 amino acids. Trimming took 0 bases from V and 6 from J; bases not matched to a gene: 10. The germline gives CDR1 SGDLS, CDR2 YYNGEE. CDR3 sequence reads: CASSVGTSGRAVDDTQYF. In DNA form, the CDR3 reads TGTGCCAGCAGCGTAGGAACTAGCGGGAGGGCCGTAGATGATACGCAGTATTTT.